This record looks at one T cell receptor beta chain sequence and its context. Its specific antigen is unknown. Base-call qualities are not available, and no considerably larger clone is one nucleotide away. This sample is part of a study of patients and donors after allogeneic stem cell transplantation (dated by TCRdb to the early 2020s). Trimming leaves V shorter by 4 bases and J shorter by 8 bases, with the junction holding 6 bases beyond the gene matches. From a lookup of the germline V gene (reference sequence), CDR1 and CDR2 are SEHNR and FQNEAQ. The cysteine opens and the phenylalanine closes a CDR3 of 15 amino acids. Only CDR3 DNA is held: 45 bases, read in frame from base 1. Libraries were constructed by RT-PCR. The sequencing machine was a NextSeq 550. TCRdb itself trimmed the public reads at Q25 with fastp, ran MiXCR and retained productive beta chains. When rows share a CDR3 protein, they turn into one entry using the most common DNA and genes. The sample table lists some 160,000 distinct CDR3 sequences, 20% to 25% of them with a count of one. Together, the top ten hold roughly a quarter of the sample.

The rearrangement combines TRBV7-9 with TRBJ2-1; TRBD2 fits 12 bases in the junction. This sequence was found in a human donor who was either an allogeneic HSCT recipient or a stem cell or donor lymphocyte infusion donor (not recorded which). It is not recorded whose cells these are; they may come from a transplant donor. The sequenced sample consisted of blood, either unsorted or a sorted T cell fraction (not recorded which). The CDR3 protein sequence reads: CASSSTSGRWDEQFF. The bases read TGTGCCAGCAGCTCGACTAGCGGGAGATGGGATGAGCAGTTCTTC.